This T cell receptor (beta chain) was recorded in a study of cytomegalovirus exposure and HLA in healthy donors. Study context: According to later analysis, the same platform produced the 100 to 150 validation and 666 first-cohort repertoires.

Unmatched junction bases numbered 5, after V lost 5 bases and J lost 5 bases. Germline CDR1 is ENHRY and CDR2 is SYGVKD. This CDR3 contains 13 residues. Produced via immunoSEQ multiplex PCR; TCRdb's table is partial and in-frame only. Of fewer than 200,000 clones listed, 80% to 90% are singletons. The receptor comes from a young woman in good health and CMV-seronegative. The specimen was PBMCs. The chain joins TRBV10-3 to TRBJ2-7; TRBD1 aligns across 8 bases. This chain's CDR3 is CAISLGQADEQYF. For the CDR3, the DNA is TGTGCCATCAGTTTGGGACAGGCGGACGAGCAGTACTTC.